Listed below are T cell receptor beta chains from one sample, sequenced in a study of response to subunit inactivated influenza vaccine. TCRdb itself ran the RT-PCR reads through MiXCR, one entry per CDR3 protein. Of about 580,000 distinct CDR3 sequences listed, 14% were seen once; the top ten hold roughly 10%. This sample comprised PBMCs from blood, obtained 11 to 12 days after vaccination. These receptors originate from a man in his fifties who received an inactivated influenza vaccine. CDR3s include the opening cysteine and the closing phenylalanine or tryptophan. The D gene is left open where the match is weak. Clone size is not always given. Where it is, it says once, few, many or a class for expanded clones.

d_gene | j_gene | abundance | v_gene | CDR3aa | CDR3nt
TRBD2 | TRBJ2-3 | NA | TRBV5-1 | CASSLAPLAGGRDTQYF | TGCGCCAGCAGCTTGGCCCCGCTAGCGGGGGGCCGCGATACGCAGTATTTT
NA | TRBJ2-1 | NA | TRBV12-3/TRBV12-4 | CASSTSSGVSYNEQFF | TGTGCCAGCAGTACCTCTTCTGGGGTATCCTACAATGAGCAGTTCTTC
NA | TRBJ2-3 | NA | TRBV4-2 | CASSQEAFTDTQYF | TGTGCCAGCAGCCAAGAGGCTTTCACAGATACGCAGTATTTT
TRBD1 | TRBJ2-5 | few | TRBV28 | CASSSSGQGRETQYF | TGTGCCAGCAGCTCTTCAGGACAGGGCCGGGAGACCCAGTACTTC
TRBD1 | TRBJ1-2 | few | TRBV28 | CASSLPDGTGYGYTF | TGTGCCAGCAGTTTACCCGACGGGACAGGATATGGCTACACCTTC
TRBD1 | TRBJ2-7 | few | TRBV7-9 | CASSAWDRTYEQYF | TGTGCCAGCAGCGCCTGGGACAGAACCTACGAGCAGTACTTC
NA | TRBJ2-2 | many | TRBV7-9 | CASSLVPLSSGELFF | TGTGCCAGCAGCTTAGTCCCCCTGAGCTCCGGGGAGCTGTTTTTT
TRBD1 | TRBJ2-3 | NA | TRBV6-2/TRBV6-3 | CASRYTGGASDTQYF | TGTGCCAGCAGATATACAGGGGGCGCGTCCGATACGCAGTATTTT
NA | TRBJ2-2 | few | TRBV4-3 | CASSQDGLRVLAGELFF | TGCGCCAGCAGCCAAGATGGTTTGAGGGTGCTTGCCGGGGAGCTGTTTTTT
TRBD1 | TRBJ2-3 | NA | TRBV11-2 | CASSFDRVKDTQYF | TGTGCCAGCAGCTTTGACAGGGTTAAGGATACGCAGTATTTT
NA | TRBJ2-2 | few | TRBV19 | CASRGLGHLNTGELFF | TGTGCCAGTAGGGGACTGGGACACCTGAACACCGGGGAGCTGTTTTTT
TRBD1 | TRBJ2-7 | once | TRBV6-2/TRBV6-3 | CASYSGTDSYEQYF | TGTGCCAGCTATTCCGGGACAGACTCCTACGAGCAGTACTTC
TRBD2 | TRBJ2-3 | few | TRBV12-3/TRBV12-4 | CASRKTSGGHTQYF | TGTGCCAGCAGAAAAACTAGCGGGGGGCATACGCAGTATTTT
NA | TRBJ1-2 | NA | TRBV11-2 | CASSLDLQGGYGYTF | TGTGCCAGCAGCTTAGATCTGCAGGGTGGATATGGCTACACCTTC
TRBD2 | TRBJ2-2 | NA | TRBV15 | CATSKGGRANTGELFF | TGTGCCACCAGCAAGGGCGGGAGGGCGAACACCGGGGAGCTGTTTTTT
NA | TRBJ2-7 | few | TRBV20-1 | CSARDLGGGEQYF | TGCAGTGCTAGAGATTTGGGAGGGGGCGAGCAGTACTTC
TRBD1 | TRBJ1-4 | few | TRBV30 | CAFSDRGYEKLFF | TGTGCCTTCTCGGACAGGGGATATGAAAAACTGTTTTTT